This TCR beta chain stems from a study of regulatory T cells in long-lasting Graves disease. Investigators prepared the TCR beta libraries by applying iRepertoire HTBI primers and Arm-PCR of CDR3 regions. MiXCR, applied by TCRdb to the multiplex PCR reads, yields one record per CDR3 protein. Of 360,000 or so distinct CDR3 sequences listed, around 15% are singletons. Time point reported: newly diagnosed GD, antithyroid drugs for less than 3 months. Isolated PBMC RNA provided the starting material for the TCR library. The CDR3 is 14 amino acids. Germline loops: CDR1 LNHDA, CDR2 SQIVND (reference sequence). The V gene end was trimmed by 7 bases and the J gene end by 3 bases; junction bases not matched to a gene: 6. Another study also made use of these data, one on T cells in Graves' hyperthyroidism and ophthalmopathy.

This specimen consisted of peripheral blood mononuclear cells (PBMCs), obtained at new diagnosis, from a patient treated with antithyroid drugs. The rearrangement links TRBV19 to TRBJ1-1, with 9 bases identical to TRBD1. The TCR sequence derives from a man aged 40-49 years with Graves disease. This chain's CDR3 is CASTTGGRYTEAFF. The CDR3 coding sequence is TGTGCCAGTACCACAGGGGGCAGGTACACTGAAGCTTTCTTT.